What follows are 24 T cell receptor beta chains derived from one specimen sequenced in a study of T-cell reconstitution after alpha-beta-depleted transplantation in children. The authors prepared the TCRbeta library with unique molecular identifiers. TCRdb processed the PCR reads anew with MiXCR; each CDR3 protein has one entry. This table holds roughly 180,000 distinct CDR3 sequences, over 8.5% found once. Specimen: PBMCs, collected before TCRalphabeta/CD19-depleted stem cell transplant. The receptors come from a boy aged 2 to 10 with acute myeloid leukemia, due to receive a stem cell transplant.

The chain uses TRBV30 and TRBJ1-3; the D gene is possibly TRBD1 (5 bases). CDR3 size: 13 residues. Trimming took off 2 bases at V and 1 base at J, with 6 bases between the two ends. Germline loops: CDR1 GTSNPN, CDR2 SVGIG (reference sequence). Here the CDR3 reads CAWSPGSGNTIYF. Written as DNA, the CDR3 is TGTGCCTGGAGTCCAGGGTCTGGAAACACCATATATTTT.

This clonotype was recorded at least ten times. Written as DNA, the CDR3 is TGCAGTGCTACTCTAAAGAATTCGGGGGTGAAGCCCGGGAACATTCAGTACTTC. This codes for CSATLKNSGVKPGNIQYF. This rearrangement joins TRBV20-1 to TRBJ2-4, with D perhaps TRBD2 (6 bases). Germline values: CDR1 DFQATT, CDR2 SNEGSKA (reference sequence). CDR3 size: 18 residues. V lost 4 bases, J lost 7 bases, and 29 bases lay in between.

The chain employs TRBV30 and TRBJ2-1, with TRBD2 as a possible D gene (6 bases). V lost 6 bases, J lost 1 base, and 25 bases lay in between. CDR1 is GTSNPN and CDR2 is SVGIG in the germline V gene (reference sequence). There are 18 residues in the CDR3. CDR3 DNA sequence: TGTGCCTGCGCCGGGACTGGGGTCTTCGGAAAGTCCTACAATGAGCAGTTCTTC. Its translation is CACAGTGVFGKSYNEQFF.

This clonotype was found many times. The J gene is TRBJ1-6, the V gene TRBV5-1; D not certain. From germline, CDR1 is SGHRS and CDR2 YFSETQ. The CDR3 length is 14 residues. Trimming shortened V by 0 bases and J by 10 bases, and 11 bases separated the two germline ends. The CDR3 nucleotides are TGCGCCAGCAGCTTGGTTGGATACCGGTCACCCCTCCACTTT. This gives the protein CASSLVGYRSPLHF.

There are many counts of this clonotype. The chain links TRBV21-1 to TRBJ2-3; the table's D call, TRBD2, was not checked against the DNA. TRBV21-1 is a pseudogene locus. The CDR3 length is 16 residues. The CDR3 DNA sequence: TGTGCCAGCAGCAAAGAGGCGCGCGGAGGGGCAGATACGCAGTATTTT. Its protein product is CASSKEARGGADTQYF.

A few counts support this clonotype. The chain uses TRBV29-1 and TRBJ2-5; 13 bases line up with TRBD2. The V and J ends lost 7 bases and 5 bases, in that order; junction bases with no gene match: 13. In germline, CDR1 is SQVTM, CDR2 ANQGSEA. CDR3 length: 16 residues. This CDR3 is CSDGLAGVQGPETQYF. The CDR3 DNA reads TGCAGCGACGGACTAGCGGGAGTCCAGGGGCCCGAGACCCAGTACTTC.

The rearrangement joins TRBV23-1 to TRBJ2-5, with TRBD2 matching 10 bases. TRBV23-1 is an ORF, and what it does is uncertain. The CDR3 runs to 16 residues. Trimming removed 3 bases from V and 3 bases from J; junction bases left unmatched: 7. CDR3 nucleotide sequence: TGCGCCAGCAGTCATTTTGAGCGGGAGGGAGAAGAGACCCAGTACTTC. Protein: CASSHFEREGEETQYF.

At least ten counts were recorded for this clonotype. The chain joins TRBV7-2 to TRBJ1-5; 8 nucleotides line up with TRBD1. This CDR3 is built from 15 residues. Germline loops: CDR1 SGHTA, CDR2 FQGNSA. V lost 5 bases and J lost 4; bases outside the gene matches: 7. The CDR3 nucleotides read TGTGCCAGCAGCGTAAGACAGGGGTCTAATCAGCCCCAGCATTTT. It encodes CASSVRQGSNQPQHF. Supplemented by reference TRBV7-2 and TRBJ1-5, the full variable domain reads GAGVSQSPSNKVTEKGKDVELRCDPISGHTALYWYRQSLGQGLEFLIYFQGNSAPDKSGLPSDRFSAERTGGSVSTLTIQRTQQEDSAVYLCASSVRQGSNQPQHFGDGTRLSIL.

This clonotype was found many times. The chain carries TRBV5-1 and TRBJ1-3, with D unclear. Per germline, CDR1 SGHRS and CDR2 YFSETQ. The CDR3 is made up of 13 amino acids. V was clipped by 4 bases and J by 4 bases, with 9 bases between them. In DNA form, the CDR3 reads TGCGCCAGCAGCCCATTACAGGGAAACACCATATATTTT. It encodes CASSPLQGNTIYF.

The genes are TRBV5-4 and TRBJ1-4; no firm D call. Germline V lookup: CDR1 SGHNT, CDR2 YYREEE (reference sequence). The CDR3 is 14 amino acids. Trimming pared 2 bases from V and 4 bases from J, leaving 9 bases between. The CDR3 DNA follows: TGTGCCAGCAGCTTCGACGGTTATAATGAAAAACTGTTTTTT. Protein: CASSFDGYNEKLFF.

This clonotype showed up many times. V usage is TRBV6-4 and J usage is TRBJ2-3; tentatively, D is TRBD2 (7 bases). CDR1 and CDR2 from the germline V gene are MRHNA and SNTAGT. This CDR3 region has 14 residues. V lost 2 bases, J lost 6 bases, and 12 bases lay in between. The CDR3 sequence is CASSDGRGGDTQYF. DNA of the CDR3: TGTGCCAGCAGTGACGGAAGGGGGGGGGATACGCAGTATTTT.

This clonotype was seen repeatedly, ten times or more. This chain links TRBV12-3 or TRBV12-4 with TRBJ2-1; 9 bases line up with TRBD2. V dropped 6 bases and J dropped 13; count of bases not matched to a gene: 13. The CDR3 spans 14 residues. The CDR3 coding sequence is TGTGCCAGCAGCCCGGCTAGCGGGACTAGTTCCCAGTTCTTC. Translation: CASSPASGTSSQFF.

This clonotype appeared many times. This chain connects TRBV3-1 to TRBJ2-7; D tentatively fits TRBD1 or TRBD2 (5 bases each). Trimming removed 4 bases from V and 5 bases from J, with 12 bases in between. Germline-derived CDR1 and CDR2 are LGHDT and YNNKEL (reference sequence). CDR3 length: 13 amino acids. The CDR3 bases are TGTGCCAGCAGCCGGGTGGGGGTCAACGAGCAGTACTTC. Encoded protein: CASSRVGVNEQYF.

This clonotype appeared many times. The chain carries TRBV5-1 and TRBJ2-3; tentatively, D is TRBD1 (5 bases). CDR1 and CDR2 (germline): SGHRS, YFSETQ. CDR3 size: 14 residues. Trimming pared 2 bases from V and 4 bases from J, leaving 11 bases between. The CDR3 DNA follows: TGCGCCAGCAGCTTTTACCAAGGGGCAGATACGCAGTATTTT. Encoded protein: CASSFYQGADTQYF.

This clonotype was seen ten or more times. The junction departs from the called germline gene at one end, perhaps through a read error. V is TRBV20-1 and J is TRBJ1-2, with 7 bases aligning to TRBD1. Germline V gene data show CDR1 as DFQATT and CDR2 as SNEGSKA (reference sequence). The CDR3 runs to 13 residues. The CDR3 DNA is TGCAGTGCTAGAAAAAGTGGAGGGGGCGAATTCTCCTTC. This sequence encodes CSARKSGGGEFSF.

Many counts were recorded for this clonotype. The rearrangement uses TRBV27 and TRBJ2-5; D is possibly TRBD1 (6 bases). V shed 2 bases and J shed 4 bases, with 17 bases lying between them. The length of the CDR3 is 16 residues. The germline V gene encodes CDR1 MNHEY and CDR2 SMNVEV (reference sequence). The CDR3 reads CASSLRGGTRGETQYF. In DNA form, the CDR3 reads TGTGCCAGCAGTTTACGAGGTGGGACCAGGGGAGAGACCCAGTACTTC.

In its sample, this clonotype was seen many times. V and J are TRBV12-3 or TRBV12-4 and TRBJ1-2; possibly TRBD1 for D (6 bases). This CDR3 has 14 residues. V lost 8 bases, J lost 2 bases, and 15 bases lay in between. The CDR3 loop reads CASGRTAFNYGYTF. CDR3 coding DNA: TGTGCCAGCGGTCGGACAGCCTTCAACTATGGCTACACCTTC.

This clonotype was seen repeatedly, ten times or more. The chain employs TRBV12-3 or TRBV12-4 and TRBJ2-7, with D maybe TRBD2 (6 bases). CDR3 size: 19 residues. The V gene lost 0 bases and the J gene lost 6 bases, with 27 bases spanning the gap. The CDR3 protein is CASSLARGRENPHRREQYV. In nucleotides, the CDR3 is TGTGCCAGCAGTTTAGCGCGGGGCAGGGAAAATCCCCATAGGCGCGAGCAGTACGTC.

This clonotype has at least ten counts. The chain carries TRBV6-1 and TRBJ2-1, with D possibly matching TRBD1 (6 bases). Trimming stripped 6 bases from V and 0 bases from J, with 12 bases between. Germline V CDR1 and CDR2: MNHNS, SASEGT. CDR3 length equals 15 residues. CDR3 sequence (DNA): TGTGCCAGCAGATGGACAGAGAGCTCCTACAATGAGCAGTTCTTC. It encodes CASRWTESSYNEQFF.

This clonotype was counted at least ten times. The CDR3 coding sequence is TGCAGTGCTAGGCAACAGGGGGACACTGAAGCTTTCTTT. Translation gives CSARQQGDTEAFF. The chain couples TRBV20-1 to TRBJ1-1; TRBD1 matches at 8 bases. V trimming: 3 bases; J trimming: 3 bases; junction bases outside the gene matches: 3. The CDR3 has 13 amino acids. Germline assignment: CDR1 DFQATT and CDR2 SNEGSKA (reference sequence).

This clonotype was seen many times. V usage is TRBV29-1 and J usage is TRBJ2-7, with D possibly TRBD2 on 5 matching bases. V was pared by 6 bases and J by 0 bases, with 21 bases between. The CDR3 length is 16 residues. Per the germline V gene, CDR1 is SQVTM and CDR2 is ANQGSEA. The CDR3 loop reads CSVLGLAPRSSYEQYF. The DNA of the CDR3 is TGCAGCGTCCTGGGATTAGCGCCTAGGAGCTCCTACGAGCAGTACTTC.

This clonotype was observed many times. The chain is built from TRBV9 and TRBJ2-2, with D tentatively TRBD1 or TRBD2 (6 bases each). The CDR3 is made up of 16 amino acids. In germline, CDR1 is SGDLS, CDR2 YYNGEE. V lost 6 bases to trimming and J lost 6 bases, with 21 bases between them. Here the CDR3 DNA reads TGTGCCAGCACCCAGAGGGGGGACTCGTCCGCCGGGGAGCTGTTTTTT. Translating gives CASTQRGDSSAGELFF.

This clonotype came up many times. This chain connects TRBV28 to TRBJ2-7; D is possibly TRBD1 (5 bases). The V gene's germline CDR1 is MDHEN and CDR2 SYDVKM. V gave up 1 base and J gave up 3 bases, with 10 bases separating them. The CDR3 extends over 14 amino acids. CDR3: CASSLYPTVYEQYF. CDR3 sequence (DNA): TGTGCCAGCAGTTTATATCCGACAGTCTACGAGCAGTACTTC.

This clonotype was seen ten or more times. The CDR3: CSIRAAETQYF. The CDR3 DNA reads as TGCAGCATAAGGGCGGCGGAGACCCAGTACTTC. The chain combines TRBV29-1 with TRBJ2-5; unclear D gene. This CDR3 contains 11 residues. CDR1 SQVTM and CDR2 ANQGSEA come from the germline V gene. Trimming cost V 8 bases and J 5 bases, with 12 bases left between them.